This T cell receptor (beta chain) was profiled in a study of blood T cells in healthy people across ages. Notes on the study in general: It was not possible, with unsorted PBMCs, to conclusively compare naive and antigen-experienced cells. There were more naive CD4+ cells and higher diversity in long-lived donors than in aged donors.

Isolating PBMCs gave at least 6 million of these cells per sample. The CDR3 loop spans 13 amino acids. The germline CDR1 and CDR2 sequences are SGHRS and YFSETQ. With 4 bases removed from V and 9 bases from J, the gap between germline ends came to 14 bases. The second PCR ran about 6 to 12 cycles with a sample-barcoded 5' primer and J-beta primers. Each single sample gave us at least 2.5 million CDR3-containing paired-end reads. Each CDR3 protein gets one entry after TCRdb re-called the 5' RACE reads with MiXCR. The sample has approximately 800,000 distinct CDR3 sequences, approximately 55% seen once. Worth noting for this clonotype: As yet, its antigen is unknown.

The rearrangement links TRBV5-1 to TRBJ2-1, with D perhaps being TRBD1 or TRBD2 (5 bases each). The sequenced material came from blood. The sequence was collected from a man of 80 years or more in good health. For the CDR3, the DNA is TGCGCCAGCAGCGAGGGACCGGCGGGTGAGCAGTTCTTC. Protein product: CASSEGPAGEQFF.